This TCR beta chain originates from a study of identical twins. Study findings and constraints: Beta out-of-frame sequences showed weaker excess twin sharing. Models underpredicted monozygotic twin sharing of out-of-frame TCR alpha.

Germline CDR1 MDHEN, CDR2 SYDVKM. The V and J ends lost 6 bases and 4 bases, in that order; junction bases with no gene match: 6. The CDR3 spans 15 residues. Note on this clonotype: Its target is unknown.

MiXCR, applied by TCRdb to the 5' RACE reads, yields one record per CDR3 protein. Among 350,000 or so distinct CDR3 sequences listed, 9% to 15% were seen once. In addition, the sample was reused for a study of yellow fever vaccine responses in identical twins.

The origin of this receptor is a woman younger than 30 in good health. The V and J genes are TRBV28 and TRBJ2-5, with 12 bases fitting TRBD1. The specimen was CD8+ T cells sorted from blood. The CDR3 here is CASSWGQGALETQYF. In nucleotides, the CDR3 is TGTGCCAGCAGCTGGGGACAGGGGGCATTAGAGACCCAGTACTTC.